The clone carrying this TCR beta chain was picked up many times. Its specificity is not known. This sample was taken from a study of sequential checkpoint blockade in melanoma. Study background: Randomization was 1:1 between first-line nivolumab→ipilimumab and ipilimumab→nivolumab. Overall study findings and caveats: T-cell fraction and clonality followed PD-L1 and CD8+ counts, not mutational load.

Sample treatment: randomized to nivolumab then ipilimumab (arm A) or the reverse (arm B). Some clones are missing from TCRdb's copy, which holds only in-frame ones; the method was immunoSEQ multiplex PCR. The repertoire holds over 5,500 clones, with under 25% as singletons. With 3 bases clipped from V and 2 bases from J, the junction kept 1 base outside the gene matches. CDR3 size: 15 residues. CDR1 is SGDLS and CDR2 is YYNGEE in the germline V gene. V and J are TRBV9 and TRBJ2-1; 11 bases match TRBD2. The sequence came from a human donor with melanoma. The sequencing here drew on tumor tissue (inferred from file names), taken from a patient given nivolumab and ipilimumab in sequence. The CDR3 spells CASSGSGRAYNEQFF. As DNA, the CDR3 is TGTGCCAGCAGCGGTAGCGGGAGGGCCTACAATGAGCAGTTCTTC.